The 21 T cell receptor beta chains below all came from one sample that was sequenced in a study of shared clonotypes between healthy human individuals. Clones were read by immunoSEQ multiplex PCR, and TCRdb kept only the in-frame ones, dropping some. The table records millions of clones, just under 95% of them present only once. CD45RO-negative CD8 cells positively selected for CCR7 made up the naive population, which excluded terminally differentiated effector memory CD45RA+ cells. Sequencing was carried out using naive CD8+ T cells sorted from blood. These TCRs come from a man younger than 35 in good health.

V gene TRBV4-1 combines with J gene TRBJ2-2; TRBD1 matches at 11 bases. The V gene end was trimmed by 2 bases and the J gene end by 3 bases; junction bases not matched to a gene: 2. Germline CDR1 is MGHRA and CDR2 is YSYEKL. The CDR3 consists of 16 residues. CDR3 loop: CASSQRTGGYTGELFF. The CDR3, as DNA: TGCGCCAGCAGCCAACGGACAGGGGGCTACACCGGGGAGCTGTTTTTT.

This rearrangement joins TRBV6-1 to TRBJ1-2; 7 nucleotides agree with TRBD1. V lost 4 bases and J lost 3; bases outside the gene matches: 11. The germline V gene encodes CDR1 MNHNS and CDR2 SASEGT. The CDR3 consists of 16 residues. The CDR3 DNA reads as TGTGCCAGCAGTGGCCCCAGAACAGGGGAGTACTATGGCTACACCTTC. It codes for CASSGPRTGEYYGYTF.

The chain combines TRBV28 with TRBJ2-7; 7 bases match TRBD1. The CDR3 spans 15 residues. The germline V gene encodes CDR1 MDHEN and CDR2 SYDVKM. The V segment lost 6 bases and the J segment 4 bases; nucleotides outside the gene matches: 12. The CDR3 coding sequence is TGTGCCAGCAGCTACCCGAGGGGGCAGGGTTACGAGCAGTACTTC. This encodes CASSYPRGQGYEQYF.

The chain links TRBV11-3 to TRBJ2-7; TRBD1 is a possible D gene (5 bases). In germline, CDR1 is SGHNT, CDR2 YENEEA. The V gene lost 4 bases and the J gene lost 6 bases, with 7 bases spanning the gap. CDR3 length: 11 amino acids. CDR3 coding DNA: TGTGCCAGCAGCTCAACAGGCGAGCAGTACTTC. Amino acids: CASSSTGEQYF.

This sequence joins TRBV7-8 and TRBJ2-7; the match to TRBD1 covers 7 bases. Germline V gene sequence: CDR1 SGHVS, CDR2 FQNEAQ. J gave up 2 bases and V 2 bases, and 15 bases lay outside the gene matches. The CDR3 covers 18 residues. CDR3 sequence: CASSLLPGGFSYAYEQYF. The CDR3 DNA reads TGTGCCAGCAGCTTACTCCCAGGGGGATTTTCCTACGCCTACGAGCAGTACTTC.

The rearrangement uses TRBV28 and TRBJ1-2; the match to TRBD1 covers 8 bases. The CDR3 extends over 15 amino acids. Germline loops: CDR1 MDHEN, CDR2 SYDVKM. Trimming removed 2 bases from V and 7 bases from J; junction bases left unmatched: 9. This chain's CDR3 is CASSLPRTGRIGYTF. The CDR3 DNA reads TGTGCCAGCAGTTTACCCAGGACAGGGAGGATTGGCTACACCTTC.

The chain recombines TRBV5-1 with TRBJ1-1, with D unclear. Trimming took off 3 bases at V and 4 bases at J, with 7 bases between the two ends. The germline V gene encodes CDR1 SGHRS and CDR2 YFSETQ. The CDR3 length is 12 residues. CDR3 region: CASSSEGTEAFF. CDR3 sequence (DNA): TGCGCCAGCAGCTCTGAGGGCACTGAAGCTTTCTTT.

The chain carries TRBV6-1 and TRBJ2-3, with a tentative D call TRBD2 (6 bases). Germline V gene sequence: CDR1 MNHNS, CDR2 SASEGT. CDR3 size: 15 residues. The V gene lost 8 bases and the J gene lost 2 bases, with 17 bases spanning the gap. The CDR3 bases are TGTGCCAGCGGGGACTCCAACCTCTACACAGATACGCAGTATTTT. It codes for CASGDSNLYTDTQYF.

Concerning this clone: Different DNA sequences within this sample yield the same CDR3. V and J are TRBV30 and TRBJ2-7, with D unclear. The germline V gene has CDR1 GTSNPN and CDR2 SVGIG (reference sequence). The CDR3 runs to 11 residues. Between the trimmed V and J ends, which lost 0 bases and 7 bases, there was a span of 7 bases. DNA for the CDR3: TGTGCCTGGAGTGTAGGGCTGGAGCAGTACTTC. This gives the protein CAWSVGLEQYF.

The V gene is TRBV11-1, the J gene TRBJ2-3, with D uncertain. This CDR3 is built from 16 residues. The germline CDR1 and CDR2 sequences are SGHAT and FQDESV (reference sequence). V was trimmed by 3 bases and J by 1 base, leaving 14 bases between them. The CDR3 coding sequence is TGTGCCAGCAGCTTGTACTTAGAAGGGCGCACAGATACGCAGTATTTT. Translating gives CASSLYLEGRTDTQYF.

This chain links TRBV6-5 with TRBJ2-1, with D possibly being TRBD1 (7 bases). The germline V gene encodes CDR1 MNHEY and CDR2 SVGAGI. The CDR3 contains 16 residues. V shed 4 bases and J shed 1 base, with 14 bases lying between them. The CDR3, as DNA: TGTGCCAGCAGTTCCCCGACAGGGAGGTCCTACAATGAGCAGTTCTTC. Translated: CASSSPTGRSYNEQFF.

V and J are TRBV27 and TRBJ1-2; the match to TRBD1 covers 7 bases. The CDR3 sequence is 17 residues long. With 3 bases clipped from V and 1 base from J, the junction kept 11 bases outside the gene matches. Germline CDR1 and CDR2: MNHEY and SMNVEV (reference sequence). CDR3: CASSFSRGFLYNYGYTF. CDR3 bases: TGTGCCAGCAGTTTTTCCAGGGGGTTCTTATATAACTATGGCTACACCTTC.

V and J are TRBV18 and TRBJ1-4, with D tentatively TRBD1 (6 bases). Germline CDR1 KGHSH, CDR2 LQKENI. The CDR3 totals 17 residues. Trimming removed 3 bases from V and 0 bases from J, with 14 bases in between. In nucleotides, the CDR3 is TGTGCCAGCTCACCCCGACAGGACACCGCAACTAATGAAAAACTGTTTTTT. Amino acid sequence: CASSPRQDTATNEKLFF.

This clone showed up just a few times. The genes are TRBV7-2 and TRBJ2-7; D uncertain. The ends were cut back, 6 bases at V and 6 bases at J, with 9 bases in the middle. CDR3 size: 11 residues. Germline values: CDR1 SGHTA, CDR2 FQGNSA. For the CDR3, the DNA is TGTGCCAGCAGATCGCCCCTCGAGCAGTACTTC. Protein: CASRSPLEQYF.

The chain has TRBV19 and TRBJ2-1, with TRBD1 matching over 9 bases. Germline values: CDR1 LNHDA, CDR2 SQIVND (reference sequence). V dropped 0 bases and J dropped 9; count of bases not matched to a gene: 9. The CDR3 totals 16 residues. The CDR3: CASSIDGDRVDGEQFF. CDR3 nucleotide sequence: TGTGCCAGTAGTATAGATGGGGACAGGGTGGACGGTGAGCAGTTCTTC.

The chain is built from TRBV9 and TRBJ2-2; 7 nucleotides match TRBD2. This CDR3 region has 18 residues. The J segment lost 7 bases and the V segment lost 0 bases, leaving 15 bases of the junction unmatched. The V gene's germline CDR1 is SGDLS and CDR2 YYNGEE. CDR3 DNA: TGTGCCAGCAGCGTAGAAGGTATTGGGGACTATCGTATCGGGGAGCTGTTTTTT. This codes for CASSVEGIGDYRIGELFF. Using reference TRBV9 and TRBJ2-2 for the parts outside the CDR3, the full variable domain is DSGVTQTPKHLITATGQRVTLRCSPRSGDLSVYWYQQSLDQGLQFLIQYYNGEERAKGNILERFSAQQFPDLHSELNLSSLELGDSALYFCASSVEGIGDYRIGELFFGEGSRLTVL.

The table lists this clone with a count of one. The CDR3 sequence is CASSSGQGYGNTIYF. The CDR3 coding sequence is TGTGCCAGCAGCTCAGGACAGGGCTATGGAAACACCATATATTTT. J is TRBJ1-3 and V is TRBV7-8, with TRBD1 identical over 8 bases. V lost 4 bases, J lost 3 bases, and 5 bases stayed unmatched. Germline values: CDR1 SGHVS, CDR2 FQNEAQ. This CDR3 is built from 15 residues.

This chain joins TRBV7-2 and TRBJ2-7; no clear D gene. Trimming cost V 3 bases and J 1 base, with 13 bases left between them. Germline lookup yields CDR1 SGHTA and CDR2 FQGNSA. The CDR3 is 15 residues long. The CDR3 protein is CASSLRRSLSYEQYF. For the CDR3, the DNA is TGTGCCAGCAGCTTGCGGCGGAGCCTTTCCTACGAGCAGTACTTC.

The count of this clone is one. The chain has TRBV9 and TRBJ2-1, with D perhaps given as TRBD1 or TRBD2 (6 bases each). CDR3 length equals 12 residues. Trimming cost V 4 bases and J 8 bases, with 10 bases left between them. Germline V gives CDR1 SGDLS, CDR2 YYNGEE. The CDR3 bases are TGTGCCAGCAGCCTGGGGGGCGATGAGCAGTTCTTC. Protein: CASSLGGDEQFF.

In this sample, this clone turned up a few times. This chain uses TRBV25-1 with TRBJ1-5; D might be TRBD1 (5 bases). The germline gives CDR1 MGHDK, CDR2 SYGVNS. V lost 4 bases to trimming and J lost 4 bases, with 11 bases between them. The CDR3 covers 14 residues. The CDR3 is CASSVGGTNQPQHF. The CDR3 bases are TGTGCCAGCAGTGTCGGGGGGACTAATCAGCCCCAGCATTTT.

The CDR3 region is CASSSPSLTVSSTDTQYF. CDR3 bases: TGTGCCAGCAGCTCCCCCTCGTTGACAGTATCTAGCACAGATACGCAGTATTTT. This chain links TRBV13 with TRBJ2-3, with D tentatively TRBD1 (5 bases). The ends were cut back, 4 bases at V and 0 bases at J, with 20 bases in the middle. In germline, CDR1 is PRHDT, CDR2 FYEKMQ (reference sequence). This CDR3 is 18 amino acids long.